The rows below give T cell receptor beta chains drawn from one sample of a study of CD8 T cells in Susac syndrome. TCRdb passed the immunoSEQ multiplex PCR reads through MiXCR, listing each CDR3 protein once. The sample consists of approximately 230,000 distinct CDR3 sequences, approximately 92% of them appearing once. The sample was CD4+ T cells from PBMCs. These TCRs come from a human donor with multiple sclerosis. The conserved cysteine and the conserved F or W are not part of the CDR3 here. D genes are given only for firm matches.

J gene: TRBJ1-2; D gene: -; V gene: TRBV29-1; CDR3 protein: SVEDAPDGGYT
J gene: TRBJ1-1; D gene: -; V gene: TRBV16; CDR3 protein: ASSQSGNGGTEAF
J gene: TRBJ1-1; D gene: TRBD1; V gene: TRBV20-1; CDR3 protein: SARAVDRANTEAF
J gene: TRBJ2-5; D gene: -; V gene: TRBV28; CDR3 protein: ASTLGETQY
J gene: TRBJ1-2; D gene: -; V gene: TRBV7-9; CDR3 protein: ASSFAQSYGYT
J gene: TRBJ2-2; D gene: TRBD1; V gene: TRBV20-1; CDR3 protein: SALRGQGSGGELF
J gene: TRBJ1-4; D gene: TRBD1; V gene: TRBV6-6; CDR3 protein: ASSYPLDRGDEKLF
J gene: TRBJ2-4; D gene: -; V gene: TRBV7-2; CDR3 protein: ASSLGVLGIGNIQY
J gene: TRBJ1-5; D gene: -; V gene: TRBV6-6; CDR3 protein: ASSYSSGIQPQH
J gene: TRBJ2-1; D gene: -; V gene: TRBV18; CDR3 protein: ASSPRGNSYNEQF
J gene: TRBJ2-3; D gene: -; V gene: TRBV4-1; CDR3 protein: ASSQGQVSDTQY
J gene: TRBJ2-2; D gene: TRBD1; V gene: TRBV28; CDR3 protein: ASSRPDRSDTGELF
J gene: TRBJ1-1; D gene: TRBD1; V gene: TRBV12-3/TRBV12-4; CDR3 protein: ASSFTGGLVAF
J gene: TRBJ1-1; D gene: -; V gene: TRBV12-3/TRBV12-4; CDR3 protein: ASSLSVGYTEAF
J gene: TRBJ2-1; D gene: TRBD1; V gene: TRBV5-1; CDR3 protein: ASSSGTGGNEQF
J gene: TRBJ1-2; D gene: -; V gene: TRBV6-1; CDR3 protein: ASTWESNYGYT
J gene: TRBJ2-5; D gene: -; V gene: TRBV11-1; CDR3 protein: ASSLGEDSQETQY
J gene: TRBJ2-5; D gene: -; V gene: TRBV28; CDR3 protein: ASSFRSPETQY
J gene: TRBJ2-3; D gene: -; V gene: TRBV18; CDR3 protein: ASSPDGTHLTDTQY
J gene: TRBJ2-1; D gene: TRBD1; V gene: TRBV7-2; CDR3 protein: ASSLGGTGNYNEQF
J gene: TRBJ2-4; D gene: -; V gene: TRBV5-6; CDR3 protein: ASSLGGAGIQY
J gene: TRBJ1-1; D gene: -; V gene: TRBV30; CDR3 protein: AWSVTGRNTEAF
J gene: TRBJ2-6; D gene: -; V gene: TRBV5-1; CDR3 protein: ASSLGSGRLALPGANVLT
J gene: TRBJ2-1; D gene: TRBD2; V gene: TRBV3-1; CDR3 protein: ASSRSGSGINEQF
J gene: TRBJ1-3; D gene: -; V gene: TRBV9; CDR3 protein: ASSGRDLQTNGNTIY
J gene: TRBJ1-5; D gene: TRBD1; V gene: TRBV3-1; CDR3 protein: ASSKGAGGDIQPQH
J gene: TRBJ1-5; D gene: -; V gene: TRBV24-1; CDR3 protein: ATSGENSNQPQH
J gene: TRBJ2-3; D gene: -; V gene: TRBV5-1; CDR3 protein: ASSLVGSGDTQY
J gene: TRBJ1-5; D gene: -; V gene: TRBV2; CDR3 protein: AGTTGYNQPQH
J gene: TRBJ2-5; D gene: TRBD2; V gene: TRBV5-1; CDR3 protein: ASRTSGGAGEETQY
J gene: TRBJ2-1; D gene: -; V gene: TRBV3-1; CDR3 protein: ASSRRSNEQF
J gene: TRBJ2-3; D gene: -; V gene: TRBV2; CDR3 protein: ASSELAQVDTQY
J gene: TRBJ1-2; D gene: TRBD1; V gene: TRBV29-1; CDR3 protein: SVDRTGVGYT
J gene: TRBJ2-6; D gene: -; V gene: TRBV5-4; CDR3 protein: ASSLRSGANVLT
J gene: TRBJ2-7; D gene: -; V gene: TRBV3-1; CDR3 protein: ASSPTRLSLTYEQY
J gene: TRBJ1-2; D gene: TRBD1; V gene: TRBV18; CDR3 protein: ASSLETGVSIGYT
J gene: TRBJ1-2; D gene: -; V gene: TRBV19; CDR3 protein: ASSTQQAPRYGYT
J gene: TRBJ1-1; D gene: -; V gene: TRBV6-1; CDR3 protein: ASSVLQAEAF
J gene: TRBJ1-1; D gene: -; V gene: TRBV6-1; CDR3 protein: ASSEIDSTEAF
J gene: TRBJ1-4; D gene: TRBD1; V gene: TRBV25-1; CDR3 protein: ASSGYRGNEKLF
J gene: TRBJ2-2; D gene: -; V gene: TRBV6-5; CDR3 protein: ASSYSTLTFTGELF
J gene: TRBJ2-1; D gene: -; V gene: TRBV9; CDR3 protein: ASSVEHRSAGNEQF
J gene: TRBJ2-3; D gene: -; V gene: TRBV7-7; CDR3 protein: ASSPSWGGGGNTDTQY
J gene: TRBJ2-5; D gene: TRBD2; V gene: TRBV30; CDR3 protein: AWSIHLAGGETQY
J gene: TRBJ2-3; D gene: TRBD1; V gene: TRBV18; CDR3 protein: ASCVDSGGAGTDTQY
J gene: TRBJ2-2; D gene: -; V gene: TRBV6-5; CDR3 protein: ASSYTREFTGRGAGELF
J gene: TRBJ2-3; D gene: TRBD1; V gene: TRBV7-9; CDR3 protein: ASRMNGQVHTDTQY
J gene: TRBJ2-2; D gene: -; V gene: TRBV9; CDR3 protein: ASSPGLANTGELF
J gene: TRBJ2-3; D gene: TRBD2; V gene: TRBV3-1; CDR3 protein: ASSQTLAGGPDTQY
J gene: TRBJ1-5; D gene: -; V gene: TRBV4-1; CDR3 protein: ASSQAYPGSSNQPQH
J gene: TRBJ2-5; D gene: TRBD2; V gene: TRBV12-3/TRBV12-4; CDR3 protein: ASSWTSGRLRETQY
J gene: TRBJ2-2; D gene: -; V gene: TRBV7-9; CDR3 protein: ASSRGATGELF
J gene: TRBJ2-3; D gene: -; V gene: TRBV3-1; CDR3 protein: ASSQGPGGTDTQY